This is a list of T cell receptor beta chains from one sample in a study of cytomegalovirus exposure and HLA in healthy donors. The data were produced by immunoSEQ multiplex PCR, yet TCRdb's version contains in-frame clones alone and is incomplete. The table shows roughly 130,000 clones, with more than 8% occurring only once. Material for sequencing was PBMCs. The receptors here all came from a middle-aged man in good health and CMV-seronegative. The CDR3 runs from the conserved cysteine through the conserved F or W. A D gene is named only where the DNA matches it firmly. Part of the rows lack a size; the others show once, few, many or a class for expanded clones.

J gene: TRBJ1-1; V gene: TRBV19; D gene: NA; clone size: few; CDR3 DNA: TGTGCCAGTAGTCTATATCCGAACACTGAAGCTTTCTTT; CDR3 protein: CASSLYPNTEAFF
J gene: TRBJ1-2; V gene: TRBV10-3; D gene: NA; clone size: NA; CDR3 DNA: TGTGCCATCAGTGGGACAGCTAACTATGGCTACACCTTC; CDR3 protein: CAISGTANYGYTF
J gene: TRBJ1-2; V gene: TRBV5-1; D gene: NA; clone size: few; CDR3 DNA: TGCGCCAGCAGCTTGGAGGGGAGGGGTGGCTACACCTTC; CDR3 protein: CASSLEGRGGYTF
J gene: TRBJ1-2; V gene: TRBV6-4; D gene: TRBD1; clone size: few; CDR3 DNA: TGTGCCAGCAGCCTGACAGGGACGGGGTATGGCTACACCTTC; CDR3 protein: CASSLTGTGYGYTF
J gene: TRBJ2-2; V gene: TRBV9; D gene: TRBD1; clone size: few; CDR3 DNA: TGTGCCAGCAGCGTCACCGGGACAGGGATTCCCGGGGAGCTGTTTTTT; CDR3 protein: CASSVTGTGIPGELFF
J gene: TRBJ1-2; V gene: TRBV7-2; D gene: NA; clone size: NA; CDR3 DNA: TGTGTCAGCAGCTTAGGGGGGGAAGCAGGTGGCTACACCTTC; CDR3 protein: CVSSLGGEAGGYTF
J gene: TRBJ1-2; V gene: TRBV30; D gene: TRBD1; clone size: NA; CDR3 DNA: TGTGCCTGGACTCCAGGGGGCCCTATGTATGGCTACACCTTC; CDR3 protein: CAWTPGGPMYGYTF
J gene: TRBJ2-5; V gene: TRBV4-1; D gene: NA; clone size: few; CDR3 DNA: TGCGCCAGCAGCTCTTTGGGCCGTAAGGGAGAAGAGACCCAGTACTTC; CDR3 protein: CASSSLGRKGEETQYF
J gene: TRBJ2-3; V gene: TRBV7-9; D gene: NA; clone size: few; CDR3 DNA: TGTGCCAGCAGCTCCCCGGGGGATCGCACAGATACGCAGTATTTT; CDR3 protein: CASSSPGDRTDTQYF
J gene: TRBJ2-3; V gene: TRBV19; D gene: NA; clone size: NA; CDR3 DNA: TGTGCCAGTAGAAACCCGGGGAACACAGATACGCAGTATTTT; CDR3 protein: CASRNPGNTDTQYF
J gene: TRBJ2-7; V gene: TRBV6-6; D gene: NA; clone size: few; CDR3 DNA: TGTGCCAGCAGCCTACAGGACAACGAGCAGTACTTC; CDR3 protein: CASSLQDNEQYF
J gene: TRBJ1-2; V gene: TRBV19; D gene: TRBD1; clone size: few; CDR3 DNA: TGTGCCAGTAGTATACAACCAGGGGGCTATGGCTACACCTTC; CDR3 protein: CASSIQPGGYGYTF
J gene: TRBJ1-1; V gene: TRBV30; D gene: NA; clone size: NA; CDR3 DNA: TGTGCCTGGAGCCCCAACATAGGGGCTGAAGCTTTCTTT; CDR3 protein: CAWSPNIGAEAFF
J gene: TRBJ1-4; V gene: TRBV12-5; D gene: NA; clone size: few; CDR3 DNA: TGTGCTAGTGGTTTGGTCCGGGGGGCGGGTGAAAAACTGTTTTTT; CDR3 protein: CASGLVRGAGEKLFF
J gene: TRBJ1-1; V gene: TRBV7-8; D gene: TRBD1; clone size: NA; CDR3 DNA: TGTGCCAGCAGCTTCGACCCCCCCGGGACAGTCCCGAACACTGAAGCTTTCTTT; CDR3 protein: CASSFDPPGTVPNTEAFF
J gene: TRBJ2-3; V gene: TRBV4-1; D gene: NA; clone size: NA; CDR3 DNA: TGCGCCAGCAGTCTACAGGGCACCACAGATACGCAGTATTTT; CDR3 protein: CASSLQGTTDTQYF
J gene: TRBJ1-2; V gene: TRBV10-3; D gene: NA; clone size: few; CDR3 DNA: TGTGCCATCAGTGAGAGTGGGGGGGGAAGGGATGGCTACACCTTC; CDR3 protein: CAISESGGGRDGYTF
J gene: TRBJ2-5; V gene: TRBV9; D gene: TRBD2; clone size: few; CDR3 DNA: TGTGCCAGCAGCGTAGGCGTAGGGGGGACTAGCGCACAAGAGACCCAGTACTTC; CDR3 protein: CASSVGVGGTSAQETQYF
J gene: TRBJ2-1; V gene: TRBV6-4; D gene: NA; clone size: few; CDR3 DNA: TGTGCCAGCAGTGACGGTAACAGGCACAATGAGCAGTTCTTC; CDR3 protein: CASSDGNRHNEQFF
J gene: TRBJ2-7; V gene: TRBV7-9; D gene: NA; clone size: NA; CDR3 DNA: TGTGCCAGCAGCCAGCCGGGGCGGGGGCAGTACTTC; CDR3 protein: CASSQPGRGQYF
J gene: TRBJ1-2; V gene: TRBV7-2; D gene: NA; clone size: NA; CDR3 DNA: TGTGCCAGCAGCTTATTAACAGGGAACTATGGCTACACCTTC; CDR3 protein: CASSLLTGNYGYTF
J gene: TRBJ1-5; V gene: TRBV2; D gene: NA; clone size: few; CDR3 DNA: TGTGCCAGCAGTGACCGTAGCAATCAGCCCCAGCATTTT; CDR3 protein: CASSDRSNQPQHF
J gene: TRBJ1-6; V gene: TRBV19; D gene: NA; clone size: few; CDR3 DNA: TGTGCCAGTAGTGCCCAGGGGTATTCACCCCTCCACTTT; CDR3 protein: CASSAQGYSPLHF
J gene: TRBJ1-6; V gene: TRBV5-6; D gene: TRBD1; clone size: NA; CDR3 DNA: TGTGCCAGCAGCAGGGACAGGGGGTCGAGCTCCTATAATTCACCCCTCCACTTT; CDR3 protein: CASSRDRGSSSYNSPLHF
J gene: TRBJ1-1; V gene: TRBV5-5; D gene: TRBD1; clone size: few; CDR3 DNA: TGTGCCAGCAGCTACTACAGGGGAGAGAACACTGAAGCTTTCTTT; CDR3 protein: CASSYYRGENTEAFF
J gene: TRBJ1-5; V gene: TRBV6-5; D gene: NA; clone size: NA; CDR3 DNA: TGTGCCAGCAGCCCCTCAGGGCAGGGCAATCAGCCCCAGCATTTT; CDR3 protein: CASSPSGQGNQPQHF
J gene: TRBJ2-5; V gene: TRBV5-1; D gene: TRBD2; clone size: NA; CDR3 DNA: TGCGCCAGCAGCTTGGTCTCCGGACTAGCGGGAGAGACCCAGTACTTC; CDR3 protein: CASSLVSGLAGETQYF
J gene: TRBJ1-3; V gene: TRBV2; D gene: NA; clone size: few; CDR3 DNA: TGTGCCAGCAGTGGCAGTTCTGGAAACACCATATATTTT; CDR3 protein: CASSGSSGNTIYF
J gene: TRBJ1-4; V gene: TRBV5-4; D gene: TRBD1; clone size: NA; CDR3 DNA: TGTGCCAGCAGCCCACAGGGGGGAAGTCGGGAAAAACTGTTTTTT; CDR3 protein: CASSPQGGSREKLFF
J gene: TRBJ1-2; V gene: TRBV9; D gene: TRBD1; clone size: few; CDR3 DNA: TGTGCCAGCAGCATCTCTCCCGGGACAGGCGGGGGCTACACCTTC; CDR3 protein: CASSISPGTGGGYTF
J gene: TRBJ1-4; V gene: TRBV6-5; D gene: NA; clone size: NA; CDR3 DNA: TGTGCCAGTGGGACATCTGGGGCAACTAATGAAAAACTGTTTTTT; CDR3 protein: CASGTSGATNEKLFF
J gene: TRBJ2-4; V gene: TRBV10-1; D gene: TRBD2; clone size: NA; CDR3 DNA: TGCGCCAGCAGTGAAAGACTAGCGGGGGGCATTCAGTACTTC; CDR3 protein: CASSERLAGGIQYF
J gene: TRBJ2-2; V gene: TRBV11-2; D gene: NA; clone size: NA; CDR3 DNA: TGTGCCAGCAGCTTAGATAGGCAGGCCGGGGAGCTGTTTTTT; CDR3 protein: CASSLDRQAGELFF
J gene: TRBJ1-1; V gene: TRBV28; D gene: TRBD1; clone size: NA; CDR3 DNA: TGTGCCAGCAGTTTACGACAGGGAATTGGGAACACTGAAGCTTTCTTT; CDR3 protein: CASSLRQGIGNTEAFF
J gene: TRBJ1-6; V gene: TRBV5-1; D gene: NA; clone size: few; CDR3 DNA: TGCGCCAGCAGCTTGGCAGGGAATTCACCCCTCCACTTT; CDR3 protein: CASSLAGNSPLHF
J gene: TRBJ2-5; V gene: TRBV2; D gene: TRBD2; clone size: NA; CDR3 DNA: TGTGCCAGCAGAAAACTTAGCGGGGGGGCCTTGGAGACCCAGTACTTC; CDR3 protein: CASRKLSGGALETQYF
J gene: TRBJ2-3; V gene: TRBV13; D gene: TRBD2; clone size: NA; CDR3 DNA: TGTGCCAGCAGCTACCAACTCCCAGGTCGGAGCGGGGGGGGCACAGATACGCAGTATTTT; CDR3 protein: CASSYQLPGRSGGGTDTQYF
J gene: TRBJ2-3; V gene: TRBV2; D gene: TRBD2; clone size: NA; CDR3 DNA: TGTGCCAGCAGGGCTACTAGCGGGGGGACAGATACGCAGTATTTT; CDR3 protein: CASRATSGGTDTQYF
J gene: TRBJ2-1; V gene: TRBV7-6; D gene: TRBD2; clone size: NA; CDR3 DNA: TGTGCCAGCAGCTTCCGACTAGCGGGCGATGAGCAGTTCTTC; CDR3 protein: CASSFRLAGDEQFF
J gene: TRBJ2-2; V gene: TRBV10-1; D gene: TRBD2; clone size: few; CDR3 DNA: TGCGCCAGCAGTGCCGGCGGGGAGGGCGACACCGGGGAGCTGTTTTTT; CDR3 protein: CASSAGGEGDTGELFF
J gene: TRBJ1-1; V gene: TRBV28; D gene: NA; clone size: NA; CDR3 DNA: TGTGCCAGCAGTTTGAGGATTAGAGACACTGAAGCTTTCTTT; CDR3 protein: CASSLRIRDTEAFF
J gene: TRBJ2-7; V gene: TRBV9; D gene: TRBD1; clone size: few; CDR3 DNA: TGTGCCAGCAGCGTAAGGGGGACGGGTCAGGGGGCATGGGAGCAGTACTTC; CDR3 protein: CASSVRGTGQGAWEQYF